This TCR beta chain was sequenced for a study of blood T cell repertoires in COVID-19. V lost 5 bases to trimming and J lost 1 base, with 14 bases between them. CDR1 SGHTA and CDR2 FQGTGA come from the germline V gene. The CDR3 is 15 residues long. Profiled with immunoSEQ multiplex PCR; TCRdb holds only in-frame clones, not every one. This table has fewer than 200,000 clones, under 90% appearing once. Sequenced input: PBMCs or T cells enriched from blood (not recorded which). This clonotype was obtained from a man aged 55 to 69 who had recovered from COVID-19. V is TRBV7-3 and J is TRBJ1-1; maybe TRBD1 (6 bases). The CDR3 region is CASSPSGHPNTEAFF. In DNA, the CDR3 is TGTGCCAGCAGCCCTTCGGGACACCCGAACACTGAAGCTTTCTTT.